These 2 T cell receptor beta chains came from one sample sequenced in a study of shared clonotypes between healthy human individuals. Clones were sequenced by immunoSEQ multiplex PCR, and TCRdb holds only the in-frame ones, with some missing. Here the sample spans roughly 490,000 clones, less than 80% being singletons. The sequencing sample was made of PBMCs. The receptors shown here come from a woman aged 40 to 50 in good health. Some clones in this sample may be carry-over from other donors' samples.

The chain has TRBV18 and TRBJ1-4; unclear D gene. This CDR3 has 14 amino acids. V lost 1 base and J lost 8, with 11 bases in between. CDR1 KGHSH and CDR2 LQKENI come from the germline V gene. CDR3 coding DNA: TGTGCCAGCTCACCACAGGGAGTCCCAGAAAAACTGTTTTTT. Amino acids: CASSPQGVPEKLFF.

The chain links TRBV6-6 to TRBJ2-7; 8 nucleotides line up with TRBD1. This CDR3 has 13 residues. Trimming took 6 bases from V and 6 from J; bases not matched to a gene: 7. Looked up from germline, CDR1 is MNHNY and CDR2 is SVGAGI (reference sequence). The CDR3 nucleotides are TGTGCCAGCAGGTACAGGGGGAGCGGCGAGCAGTACTTC. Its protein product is CASRYRGSGEQYF.